A single sample is the source of the 20 T cell receptor beta chains below, sequenced in a study of blood T cell repertoires in COVID-19. This table comes from immunoSEQ multiplex PCR, and its TCRdb copy is limited to in-frame clones, with some not included. The sample shows roughly 69,000 clones, approximately 79% of them seen only once. The sample taken for sequencing was peripheral blood. The receptor source for this set is a woman aged 50 to 60 with acute or convalescent COVID-19.

This chain links TRBV25-1 with TRBJ2-7; 10 nucleotides align to TRBD1. The CDR3 has 14 residues. J gave up 4 bases and V 5 bases, and 5 bases lay outside the gene matches. CDR1 is MGHDK and CDR2 is SYGVNS in the germline V gene. DNA for the CDR3: TGTGCCAGCAGTAAGGGACAGGGGTCTTACGAGCAGTACTTC. Translated: CASSKGQGSYEQYF.

The chain joins TRBV15 to TRBJ2-1, with 10 bases identical to TRBD2. Trimming took 0 bases from V and 6 from J; bases not matched to a gene: 5. Germline V gene lookup returns CDR1 LNHNV and CDR2 YYDKDF (reference sequence). The CDR3 spans 16 residues. The CDR3 bases are TGTGCCACCAGCAGAGATCCCGCTAGCGGGGGCAATGAGCAGTTCTTC. Its protein is CATSRDPASGGNEQFF.

J is TRBJ2-3 and V is TRBV28; 8 nucleotides agree with TRBD1. The CDR3 covers 14 residues. Germline V gives CDR1 MDHEN, CDR2 SYDVKM. V gave up 6 bases and J gave up 4 bases; unmatched junction bases: 6. CDR3 bases: TGTGCCAGCAGCCCGACAGGGGAAGCAGATACGCAGTATTTT. Translated, it gives CASSPTGEADTQYF.

The chain carries TRBV20-1 and TRBJ2-7; the D is unclear. Germline V CDR1 and CDR2: DFQATT, SNEGSKA (reference sequence). There are 11 residues in the CDR3. V lost 6 bases, J lost 3 bases, and 9 bases lay in between. The CDR3 protein is CSASPYYEQYF. Written as DNA, the CDR3 is TGCAGTGCAAGCCCCTACTACGAGCAGTACTTC.

This chain connects TRBV4-2 to TRBJ2-1; 16 positions agree with TRBD2. The CDR3 is 15 amino acids. J lost 14 bases, V lost 3 bases, and 7 bases had no gene match. The germline gives CDR1 LGHNA, CDR2 YNFKEQ. The CDR3 loop reads CASSQAGTSGRVKFF. The CDR3 DNA reads as TGTGCCAGCAGCCAGGCCGGGACTAGCGGGAGGGTTAAGTTCTTC.

This chain links TRBV11-2 with TRBJ1-3; D is undetermined. CDR3 length equals 15 residues. V was trimmed by 6 bases and J by 0 bases, leaving 12 bases between them. The germline CDR1 and CDR2 sequences are SGHAT and FQNNGV. The CDR3 loop is CASRDGRGSGNTIYF. As DNA, the CDR3 is TGTGCCAGCAGGGACGGACGGGGCTCTGGAAACACCATATATTTT.

A word on this clone: The same CDR3 is also encoded by other DNA sequences in this sample. V usage is TRBV7-3 and J usage is TRBJ2-3; 10 nucleotides agree with TRBD1. Per germline, CDR1 SGHTA and CDR2 FQGTGA. The CDR3 is made up of 15 amino acids. V was pared by 0 bases and J by 5 bases, with 2 bases of the junction left unmatched. As DNA, the CDR3 is TGTGCCAGCAGCTTAACGACAGGGGGCGTAGATACGCAGTATTTT. It specifies CASSLTTGGVDTQYF.

This clone was detected only once. J is TRBJ2-3 and V is TRBV27, with 12 bases fitting TRBD1. This CDR3 comprises 17 residues. Losses at the gene ends were 5 bases for V and 1 base for J; bases not matched to a gene: 7. CDR1 and CDR2 from the germline V gene are MNHEY and SMNVEV (reference sequence). CDR3: CASSPGQGAPGTDTQYF. CDR3 DNA sequence: TGTGCCAGCAGTCCGGGACAGGGGGCGCCCGGCACAGATACGCAGTATTTT.

V and J are TRBV12-3 or TRBV12-4 and TRBJ1-2; 8 nucleotides match TRBD1. This CDR3 region has 13 residues. J lost 8 bases, V lost 4 bases, and 6 bases had no gene match. The CDR3 bases are TGTGCCAGCAGTTCCAGGACAGGGCAAGGCTACACCTTC. This codes for CASSSRTGQGYTF.

The CDR3 nucleotides are TGTGCCAGCAGCCAAGAAAGTGGCCCGAACACTGAAGCTTTCTTT. It yields the protein CASSQESGPNTEAFF. The V gene is TRBV4-2, the J gene TRBJ1-1; D uncertain. This CDR3 contains 15 residues. From germline, CDR1 is LGHNA and CDR2 YNFKEQ. The V end lost 0 bases, the J end lost 1 base, and 9 bases lay between the germline ends.

The chain links TRBV24-1 to TRBJ2-1; 8 nucleotides match TRBD1. Germline V gene data show CDR1 as KGHDR and CDR2 as SFDVKD. Trimming cost V 4 bases and J 8 bases; bases outside gene matches: 9. This CDR3 has 15 residues. This CDR3 is CATSEITGGIDEQFF. CDR3 in DNA: TGTGCCACCAGTGAAATAACAGGGGGTATCGATGAGCAGTTCTTC.

This clone was recorded only once. The rearrangement uses TRBV3-1 (or the pseudogene TRBV3-2) and TRBJ1-6, with unresolved D. Germline loops: CDR1 LGHDT, CDR2 YNNKEL (reference sequence). Trimming pared 1 base from V and 7 bases from J, leaving 5 bases between. This CDR3 contains 13 residues. CDR3 region: CASSQAPNSPLHF. The CDR3 bases are TGTGCCAGCAGCCAAGCTCCGAATTCACCCCTCCACTTT.

This rearrangement joins TRBV24-1 to TRBJ1-4; D possibly corresponds to TRBD1 (5 bases). The CDR3 covers 13 residues. Germline CDR1 reads KGHDR; CDR2 reads SFDVKD. V was shortened by 2 bases and J by 7 bases, with 7 bases between the two germline ends. The CDR3 DNA follows: TGTGCCACCAGTGATTCCGGGGGTGAAAAACTGTTTTTT. Protein sequence: CATSDSGGEKLFF.

This clone was observed a handful of times. The rearrangement uses TRBV18 and TRBJ2-1; 12 bases are shared with TRBD2. Germline V CDR1 and CDR2: KGHSH, LQKENI. The V gene end was trimmed by 3 bases and the J gene end by 4 bases; junction bases not matched to a gene: 1. This CDR3 is built from 15 residues. CDR3 nucleotide sequence: TGTGCCAGCTCACCGACTAGCGGGGGTTACAATGAGCAGTTCTTC. Translation: CASSPTSGGYNEQFF.

The V call is TRBV28, the J call TRBJ1-5; D is unclear. CDR1 and CDR2 from the germline V gene are MDHEN and SYDVKM. V lost 5 bases and J 9 bases, leaving 23 bases between the germline ends. This CDR3 is 16 amino acids long. This CDR3 is CASSLTGMAGKRPQHF. DNA for the CDR3: TGTGCCAGCAGTCTAACTGGAATGGCGGGGAAGCGGCCCCAGCATTTT.

This clone has only a few counts. The rearrangement links TRBV29-1 to TRBJ2-7; 7 bases are a match to TRBD2. CDR3 length equals 14 residues. Germline CDR1 reads SQVTM; CDR2 reads ANQGSEA. V dropped 2 bases and J dropped 2; count of bases not matched to a gene: 6. CDR3 nucleotide sequence: TGCAGCGTTGAAACCGGGACTACTACCTACGAGCAGTACTTC. This translates into CSVETGTTTYEQYF.

The chain has TRBV3-1 (or the pseudogene TRBV3-2) and TRBJ2-5; a weak D match, TRBD2 (7 bases). Trimming left V 4 bases short and J 2 bases short, with 17 bases between. The CDR3 has 16 residues. Germline loops: CDR1 LGHDT, CDR2 YNNKEL (reference sequence). CDR3 coding DNA: TGTGCCAGCAGCCTGAGGGGGGGGGCTAAGCAAGAGACCCAGTACTTC. It yields the protein CASSLRGGAKQETQYF.

This clone was seen a handful of times. The same CDR3 is also encoded by other DNA sequences in this sample. CDR3 nucleotide sequence: TGTGCCAGCAGTCTCGGGACAGTCATGAACACTGAAGCTTTCTTT. It encodes CASSLGTVMNTEAFF. The chain uses TRBV27 and TRBJ1-1, with 7 bases identical to TRBD1. CDR3 length: 15 amino acids. V was pared by 5 bases and J by 0 bases, with 6 bases of the junction left unmatched. Germline V CDR1 and CDR2: MNHEY, SMNVEV (reference sequence).

The genes are TRBV11-3 and TRBJ2-3; D may be TRBD2 (6 bases). The CDR3 contains 15 residues. V lost 0 bases and J lost 3, with 10 bases in between. CDR1 is SGHNT, CDR2 YENEEA, per germline. The CDR3 coding sequence is TGTGCCAGCAGCTTAGATCCGGGAGTGACAGATACGCAGTATTTT. Translating gives CASSLDPGVTDTQYF.

Written as DNA, the CDR3 is TGTGCCAGCAGCTTAGGAGTGTACGGCACCGGGGAGCTGTTTTTT. This gives the protein CASSLGVYGTGELFF. This rearrangement joins TRBV7-2 to TRBJ2-2; D is ambiguous. Germline values: CDR1 SGHTA, CDR2 FQGNSA. CDR3 length: 15 residues. The ends were cut back, 1 base at V and 4 bases at J, with 10 bases in the middle.